The rows below give T cell receptor beta chains drawn from one sample of a study of cytomegalovirus exposure and HLA in healthy donors. Profiling relied on immunoSEQ multiplex PCR, and the TCRdb table lists in-frame clones only, not all of them. There are about 76,000 clones in the sample; roughly 92% occur only once, and approximately 0.59% lies in the top ten. Sequencing input: PBMCs. Every receptor here comes from a woman aged 18-29 years in good health and CMV-seronegative. CDR3s include the opening cysteine and the closing phenylalanine or tryptophan. A D gene is named only where the DNA matches it firmly. Size tells how often a clone was seen (once, few, many) or the class of an expanded clone, and some rows leave it out.

D: -
size: -
J: TRBJ1-1
V: TRBV6-1
DNA: TGTGCCAGCAGTGAAGCGGGGGCAGGAAAGGGCGCTGAAGCTTTCTTT
CDR3: CASSEAGAGKGAEAFF

D: TRBD1
size: -
J: TRBJ2-5
V: TRBV7-9
DNA: TGTGCCAGCAGCAGCCGGGACAGGGTTCGAGAGACCCAGTACTTC
CDR3: CASSSRDRVRETQYF

D: -
size: -
J: TRBJ2-5
V: TRBV27
DNA: TGTGCCAGCAGTCCAACAGGGGACTCAAGGGAGACCCAGTACTTC
CDR3: CASSPTGDSRETQYF

D: TRBD2
size: -
J: TRBJ2-2
V: TRBV7-2
DNA: TGTGCCAGCAGCCTACGCGGGGGGGTAAACACCGGGGAGCTGTTTTTT
CDR3: CASSLRGGVNTGELFF

D: -
size: once
J: TRBJ1-5
V: TRBV5-6
DNA: TGTGCCAGCAGCTTTAGGGGCCACAATCAGCCCCAGCATTTT
CDR3: CASSFRGHNQPQHF

D: -
size: -
J: TRBJ1-6
V: TRBV28
DNA: TGTGCCAGCACTTCCGGGGAGGGGGACAATTCACCCCTCCACTTT
CDR3: CASTSGEGDNSPLHF

D: TRBD1
size: -
J: TRBJ2-5
V: TRBV9
DNA: TGTGCCAGCAGCGTAGGGACTGGGACAGGGGGTCAGACCCAGTACTTC
CDR3: CASSVGTGTGGQTQYF

D: TRBD1
size: -
J: TRBJ1-2
V: TRBV19
DNA: TGTGCCAGTAGAACCGGGACAGGGGGATCCTATGGCTACACCTTC
CDR3: CASRTGTGGSYGYTF

D: TRBD1
size: -
J: TRBJ1-1
V: TRBV5-6
DNA: TGTGCCAGCAGCTTAGGGCCAGGGGGTGAAGCTTTCTTT
CDR3: CASSLGPGGEAFF

D: TRBD1
size: once
J: TRBJ1-5
V: TRBV28
DNA: TGTGCCAGCGGACAGGGCAATCAGCCCCAGCATTTT
CDR3: CASGQGNQPQHF

D: -
size: -
J: TRBJ1-5
V: TRBV28
DNA: TGTGCCAGCAGTTTCGCAGGGTATCAGCCCCAGCATTTT
CDR3: CASSFAGYQPQHF

D: -
size: -
J: TRBJ1-2
V: TRBV27
DNA: TGTGCCAGCAGTTCCGCAGGGGCCTATGGCTACACCTTC
CDR3: CASSSAGAYGYTF

D: -
size: once
J: TRBJ2-3
V: TRBV9
DNA: TGTGCCAGCAGCGTAGGGGGGGGGCCAATAGATACGCAGTATTTT
CDR3: CASSVGGGPIDTQYF

D: -
size: -
J: TRBJ1-1
V: TRBV28
DNA: TGTGCCAGCAGGGAACAGGGGAACACTGAAGCTTTCTTT
CDR3: CASREQGNTEAFF

D: -
size: -
J: TRBJ1-3
V: TRBV19
DNA: TGTGCCAGTAGTCCCGGACACATCTCTGGAAACACCATATATTTT
CDR3: CASSPGHISGNTIYF

D: TRBD2
size: -
J: TRBJ2-3
V: TRBV6-4
DNA: TGTGCCAGCAGTTACGGGGGGGCCGAAGATACGCAGTATTTT
CDR3: CASSYGGAEDTQYF